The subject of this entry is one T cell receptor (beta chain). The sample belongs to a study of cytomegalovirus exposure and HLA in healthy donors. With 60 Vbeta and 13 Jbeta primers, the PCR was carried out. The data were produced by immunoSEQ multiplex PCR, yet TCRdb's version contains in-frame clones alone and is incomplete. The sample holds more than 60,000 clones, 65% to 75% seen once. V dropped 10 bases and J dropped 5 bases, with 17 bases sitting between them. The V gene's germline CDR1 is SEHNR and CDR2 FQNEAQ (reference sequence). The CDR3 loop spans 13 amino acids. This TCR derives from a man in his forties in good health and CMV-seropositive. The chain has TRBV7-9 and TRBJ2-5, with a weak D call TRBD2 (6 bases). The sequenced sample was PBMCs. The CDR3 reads CATPGGLGETQYF. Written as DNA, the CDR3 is TGTGCCACTCCCGGGGGATTAGGGGAGACCCAGTACTTC.